This TCR beta chain was retrieved from a study of shared clonotypes between healthy human individuals. Germline CDR1 MNHNS, CDR2 SASEGT. With 7 bases clipped from V and 0 bases from J, the junction kept 2 bases outside the gene matches. This CDR3 contains 13 residues. Study-level results: In contrast to clonotypes shared by all four donors, non-shared clonotypes had lower generation probabilities.

The protocol was immunoSEQ multiplex PCR, while the TCRdb copy is restricted to in-frame clones and leaves out a portion. Altogether about 1.5 million clones are present, 95% to 99% being singletons, with the ten largest covering 0.45%. A note on this clone: Its antigen remains unidentified.

The V gene is TRBV6-1, the J gene TRBJ2-7; 8 nucleotides align to TRBD2. The sample comprised naive CD4+ T cells sorted from blood. Subset specified: CD45RA+ positively selected. The source is a man younger than 45 in good health. CDR3 protein: CASKLAASYEQYF. DNA for the CDR3: TGTGCCAGCAAACTAGCGGCCTCCTACGAGCAGTACTTC.